These T cell receptor beta chains were read from a single sample in a study of cytomegalovirus exposure and HLA in healthy donors. The repertoire was sequenced with immunoSEQ multiplex PCR; TCRdb's copy has only in-frame clones and lacks some. The table has some 340,000 clones, around 90% seen once; the top ten hold over 1%. Sequenced input: PBMCs. These receptors came from a woman in her 30s in good health and CMV-seropositive. The CDR3 runs from the conserved cysteine through the conserved F or W. D genes are given only for firm matches. Clone size is not always given. Where it is, it says once, few, many or a class for expanded clones.

>TRBV9|-|-|TRBJ2-7
TGTGCCAGCAGCCTCGACCTAGGGGAGGTCTACGAGCAGTACTTC
CASSLDLGEVYEQYF
>TRBV2|-|-|TRBJ2-7
TGTGCCAGCAGAGGCAGGGAGAACGACGAGCAGTACTTC
CASRGRENDEQYF
>TRBV9|-|-|TRBJ2-7
TGTGCCAGCAGCGTAGGGGCGGGGAGTAGCTCGGAAGACGAGCAGTACTTC
CASSVGAGSSSEDEQYF
>TRBV4-3|-|-|TRBJ1-1
TGCGCCAGCAGCCAAGCTGGGGGGGGGACTGAAGCTTTCTTT
CASSQAGGGTEAFF
>TRBV7-9|-|-|TRBJ2-7
TGTGCCAGCAGCTTAGCTAATTCGTTCTCCTACGAGCAGTACTTC
CASSLANSFSYEQYF
>TRBV6-6|once|TRBD1|TRBJ2-4
TGTGCCAGCAGTTATTCAGGACAGGGACAGTACTTC
CASSYSGQGQYF
>TRBV6-1|-|TRBD1|TRBJ2-1
TGTGCCAGCAGGGCCAGACAGGGGGCTTACAATGAGCAGTTCTTC
CASRARQGAYNEQFF
>TRBV4-1|-|-|TRBJ1-3
TGCGCCAGCAAACAAATACCGGGGGTGGCTTTGTCTGGAAACACCATATATTTT
CASKQIPGVALSGNTIYF
>TRBV9|-|-|TRBJ1-4
TGTGCCAGCAGCGTGCGACAGGTTAATGAAAAACTGTTTTTT
CASSVRQVNEKLFF
>TRBV14|-|TRBD2|TRBJ2-1
TGTGCCAGCAGCCAAGATGGAGGGACTAGCGGCTACAATGAGCAGTTCTTC
CASSQDGGTSGYNEQFF
>TRBV4-2|few|-|TRBJ2-2
TGTGCCAGCAGCCAAATCCCTGGGCAAGGGGCCGGGGAGCTGTTTTTT
CASSQIPGQGAGELFF
>TRBV4-2|-|-|TRBJ1-5
TGTGCCAGCAGCCAAGATCGAAGTATGCCCGGCCAGCCCCAGCATTTT
CASSQDRSMPGQPQHF
>TRBV5-1|-|-|TRBJ2-1
TGCGCCAGCAGCGTAGGCCGCCCGTACAATGAGCAGTTCTTC
CASSVGRPYNEQFF
>TRBV6-4|few|TRBD1|TRBJ2-2
TGTGCCAGCAGTGAGACAGGGGGAGTCGGGGAGCTGTTTTTT
CASSETGGVGELFF
>TRBV29-1|-|-|TRBJ2-2
TGCAGCGTTGCCCCCCCGAACACCGGGGAGCTGTTTTTT
CSVAPPNTGELFF
>TRBV7-9|-|TRBD1|TRBJ1-5
TGTGCCAGCAGCTCTCCGGGACAGGGGTGGAATCAGCCCCAGCATTTT
CASSSPGQGWNQPQHF
>TRBV6-5|-|-|TRBJ1-1
TGTGCCAGCAGTTACGGCCGGCTGAGGAACACTGAAGCTTTCTTT
CASSYGRLRNTEAFF
>TRBV2|once|-|TRBJ1-1
TGTGCCAGCAGGCAGGGAGGCACGAACACTGAAGCTTTCTTT
CASRQGGTNTEAFF
>TRBV7-6|once|-|TRBJ2-7
TGTGCCAGCAGCTTAGAAGCTTTTGGTGGAGAGCAGTACTTC
CASSLEAFGGEQYF
>TRBV7-2|-|-|TRBJ2-7
TGTGCCAGCAGCTCATTGGGGACCGCCTACGAGCAGTACTTC
CASSSLGTAYEQYF
>TRBV5-6|-|TRBD1|TRBJ1-1
TGTGCCAGCAGTCAGGGACAGGGAATTTGGGACACTGAAGCTTTCTTT
CASSQGQGIWDTEAFF
>TRBV7-2|-|-|TRBJ2-7
TGTGCCAGCAGCTTATTATCCTGGGGCAACGAGCAGTACTTC
CASSLLSWGNEQYF
>TRBV29-1|-|TRBD1|TRBJ2-1
TGCAGCGTTGACAGGGGGCGAGGTAATGAGCAGTTCTTC
CSVDRGRGNEQFF
>TRBV19|few|-|TRBJ1-1
TGTGCCAGTAGTTTTTACGGCGTAGAAGCTTTCTTT
CASSFYGVEAFF
>TRBV6-5|-|TRBD1|TRBJ2-3
TGTGCCAGCAGCCAGGGGGCGTACGCAGATACGCAGTATTTT
CASSQGAYADTQYF
>TRBV5-1|-|TRBD2|TRBJ2-1
TGCGCCAGCAGCCAACGACTAGCGGACTACAATGAGCAGTTCTTC
CASSQRLADYNEQFF
>TRBV4-3|-|-|TRBJ2-7
TGCGCCAGCAGCCAAGGGGACCGTGGACCCTACGAGCAGTACTTC
CASSQGDRGPYEQYF
>TRBV15|-|TRBD2|TRBJ2-7
TGTGCCACCAGCAGAACCCTGTCTGCTAGCGGGCCAGACTACGAGCAGTACTTC
CATSRTLSASGPDYEQYF
>TRBV7-9|-|TRBD1|TRBJ1-2
TGTGCCGGCGGCCAGGGACAGGGGGCGGATGGCTACACCTTC
CAGGQGQGADGYTF
>TRBV7-2|-|TRBD1|TRBJ1-2
TGTGCCAGCAGTTCCACAGGGGTTTATGGCTACACCTTC
CASSSTGVYGYTF
>TRBV18|-|TRBD1|TRBJ1-5
TGTGCCAGCTCACCAGCAGGGGGACAGCCCCAGCATTTT
CASSPAGGQPQHF
>TRBV25-1|-|-|TRBJ1-1
TGTGCCAGCAGCCTAAGAGGGGGGCTCACTGAAGCTTTCTTT
CASSLRGGLTEAFF
>TRBV28|-|-|TRBJ1-4
TGTGCCAGCAGTTTAGGCGGGGTTAATGAAAAACTGTTTTTT
CASSLGGVNEKLFF
>TRBV28|-|TRBD1|TRBJ2-7
TGTGCCAGCAGTCAAAGGGGGACAGGGCACTACGAGCAGTACTTC
CASSQRGTGHYEQYF
>TRBV7-3|-|-|TRBJ2-7
TGTGCCAGCAGCTTATTGTGCGGACACTACTACGAGCAGTACTTC
CASSLLCGHYYEQYF
>TRBV7-8|-|TRBD1|TRBJ1-5
TGTGCCAGCAGTTTCCAGAGGGGGCAGGGTAGTCAGCCCCAGCATTTT
CASSFQRGQGSQPQHF
>TRBV12-5|-|TRBD2|TRBJ2-1
TGTGCTAGTGGTTTGGTAAAAGCGGGAGGGCTTCGGAGAGGCGATGAGCAGTTCTTC
CASGLVKAGGLRRGDEQFF
>TRBV7-2|-|TRBD1|TRBJ2-1
TGTGCCAGCAGCTTAGCCCCTGTATCCGGGACAGGGATTAGCAGAAGCAAGCAGTTCTTC
CASSLAPVSGTGISRSKQFF
>TRBV18|-|-|TRBJ1-2
TGTGCCAGCTCACCCTTGGACAGTCGTAACTATGGCTACACCTTC
CASSPLDSRNYGYTF
>TRBV29-1|-|-|TRBJ2-2
TGCAGCGACCCTCGCTCGGGGGCGGACACCGGGGAGCTGTTTTTT
CSDPRSGADTGELFF
>TRBV29-1|-|TRBD1|TRBJ1-3
TGCAGCGGCATAGGACAGGTCAGCTCTGGAAACACCATATATTTT
CSGIGQVSSGNTIYF
>TRBV5-1|-|-|TRBJ1-1
TGCGCCAGCAGCTTGGAGACGATGAACACTGAAGCTTTCTTT
CASSLETMNTEAFF
>TRBV7-9|few|TRBD1|TRBJ1-2
TGTGCCAGCAGTTTTGACAGGGGGTATTATGGCTACACCTTC
CASSFDRGYYGYTF
>TRBV5-4|-|-|TRBJ1-1
TGTGCCAGCAGCAAAGACCCAGGCACTGAAGCTTTCTTT
CASSKDPGTEAFF
>TRBV7-2|-|-|TRBJ1-6
TGTGCCAGCAGCTTAGGACACCTGAATTCACCCCTCCACTTT
CASSLGHLNSPLHF
>TRBV7-2|-|TRBD1|TRBJ1-1
TGTGCCAGCAGGGATCCCAGGGGGCGCCGGGACACTGAAGCTTTCTTT
CASRDPRGRRDTEAFF
>TRBV6-5|-|-|TRBJ2-7
TGTGCCAGCAGTTACGCCGAAGACAGGTACGAGCAGTACTTC
CASSYAEDRYEQYF
>TRBV9|-|-|TRBJ1-2
TGTGCCAGCACCAACCCCGGGACGACCTATGGCTACACCTTC
CASTNPGTTYGYTF
>TRBV29-1|few|TRBD1|TRBJ1-2
TGCAGCGTGACAGGGCTCTATGGCTACACCTTC
CSVTGLYGYTF
>TRBV6-1|few|-|TRBJ1-2
TGTGCCAGCAGGCTCGGTGGCAGAACTAACTATGGCTACACCTTC
CASRLGGRTNYGYTF
>TRBV7-3|-|TRBD1|TRBJ1-2
TGTGCCAGCAGCCCGGACAGGGGGAACTATGGCTACACCTTC
CASSPDRGNYGYTF
>TRBV19|-|-|TRBJ1-2
TGTGCCAGTAGTGCACCGGGACGCAACTATGGCTACACCTTC
CASSAPGRNYGYTF
>TRBV5-6|-|-|TRBJ1-4
TGTGCCAGCAGCTTGGGCATTCGGGAAAAACTGTTTTTT
CASSLGIREKLFF
>TRBV27|-|-|TRBJ1-1
TGTGCCAGCAGTTTAGGGAGGAACACTGAAGCTTTCTTT
CASSLGRNTEAFF
>TRBV4-1|-|TRBD2|TRBJ2-5
TGCGCCAGCAGCCAAACCCGACTAGCGGGGGGGCCGGGGACCCAGTACTTC
CASSQTRLAGGPGTQYF
>TRBV28|-|-|TRBJ2-5
TGTGCCAGCAGCCCGAGAGGACAGACCCAGTACTTC
CASSPRGQTQYF
>TRBV7-2|-|TRBD1|TRBJ1-5
TGTGCCAGCAGCCAACAGGGGCAGCCCCAGCATTTT
CASSQQGQPQHF